What follows describes a single TCR beta chain. Its antigen is not identified. It was version v3.0 of the immunoSEQ assay that was run at survey level. Each sample aimed for about 35,000-55,000 sequenced T-cell genomes. TCRdb keeps only in-frame clones here, not all; method: immunoSEQ multiplex PCR. The sample contains about 6,600 clones, just under 75% of which appear only once. This record belongs to a study of long-term antiretroviral therapy in people with HIV. Study results and limitations: Against controls, HIV repertoires showed narrower ranges of CDR3 length. Repertoire composition at all time points was dominated by clones that had expanded before ART. Patients on ART gained diversity, which nonetheless stayed below transplant donor controls.

This CDR3 region has 14 residues. Germline values: CDR1 KGHSH, CDR2 LQKENI. J gave up 0 bases and V 6 bases, and 3 bases lay outside the gene matches. The sequence was collected from a man aged 18-30 years with HIV. Sequences were derived from unsorted PBMCs, sampled 0.1 years before starting antiretroviral therapy. The rearrangement links TRBV18 to TRBJ2-3; TRBD2 agrees at 7 bases. The CDR3 loop is CASSLAASTDTQYF. For the CDR3, the DNA is TGTGCCAGCTCTCTAGCGGCTAGCACAGATACGCAGTATTTT.